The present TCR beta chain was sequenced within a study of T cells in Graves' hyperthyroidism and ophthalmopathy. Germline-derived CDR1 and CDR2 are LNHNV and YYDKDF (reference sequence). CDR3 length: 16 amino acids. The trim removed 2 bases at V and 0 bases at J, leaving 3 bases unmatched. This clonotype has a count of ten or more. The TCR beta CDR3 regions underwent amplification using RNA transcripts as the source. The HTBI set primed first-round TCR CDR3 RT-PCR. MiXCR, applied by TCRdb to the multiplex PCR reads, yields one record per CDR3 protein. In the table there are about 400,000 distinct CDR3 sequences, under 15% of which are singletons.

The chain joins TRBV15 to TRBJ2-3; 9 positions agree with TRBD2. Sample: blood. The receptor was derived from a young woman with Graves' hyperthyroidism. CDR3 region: CATSRLAGPSTDTQYF. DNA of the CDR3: TGTGCCACCAGCAGACTAGCGGGACCTAGCACAGATACGCAGTATTTT.